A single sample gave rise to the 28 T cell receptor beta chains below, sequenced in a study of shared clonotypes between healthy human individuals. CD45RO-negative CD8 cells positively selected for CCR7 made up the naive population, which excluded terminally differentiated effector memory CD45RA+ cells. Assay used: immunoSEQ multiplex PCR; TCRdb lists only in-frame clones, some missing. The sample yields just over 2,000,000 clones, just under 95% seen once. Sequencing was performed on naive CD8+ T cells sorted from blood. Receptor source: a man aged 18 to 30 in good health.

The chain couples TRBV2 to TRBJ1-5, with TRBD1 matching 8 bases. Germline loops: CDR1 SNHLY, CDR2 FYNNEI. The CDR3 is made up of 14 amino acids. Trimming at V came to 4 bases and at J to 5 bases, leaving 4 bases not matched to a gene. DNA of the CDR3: TGTGCCAGCAGTGGAGGACAGGGCGATCAGCCCCAGCATTTT. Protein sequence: CASSGGQGDQPQHF.

This CDR3 reads CASSLDSESQPQHF. CDR3 DNA: TGTGCCAGCAGTTTAGATTCAGAGAGTCAGCCCCAGCATTTT. This rearrangement joins TRBV28 to TRBJ1-5, with D uncertain. V was clipped by 2 bases and J by 6 bases, with 11 bases between them. Germline V gene sequence: CDR1 MDHEN, CDR2 SYDVKM. CDR3 length: 14 residues.

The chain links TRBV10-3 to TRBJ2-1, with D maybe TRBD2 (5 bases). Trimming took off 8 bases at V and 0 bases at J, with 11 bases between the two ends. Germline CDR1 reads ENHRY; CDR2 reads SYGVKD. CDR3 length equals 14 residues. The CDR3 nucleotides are TGTGCCATCCTATCGGAGGACTCCTACAATGAGCAGTTCTTC. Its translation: CAILSEDSYNEQFF.

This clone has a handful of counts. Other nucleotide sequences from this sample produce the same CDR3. The CDR3 coding sequence is TGCGCCAGCAGCCCCCCGGGCGGGCCCAGTTACGAGCAGTACTTC. Translation: CASSPPGGPSYEQYF. The V and J genes are TRBV4-1 and TRBJ2-7; D perhaps matches TRBD2 (5 bases). V was shortened by 4 bases and J by 4 bases, with 17 bases between the two germline ends. The V gene's germline CDR1 is MGHRA and CDR2 YSYEKL. The CDR3 covers 15 residues.

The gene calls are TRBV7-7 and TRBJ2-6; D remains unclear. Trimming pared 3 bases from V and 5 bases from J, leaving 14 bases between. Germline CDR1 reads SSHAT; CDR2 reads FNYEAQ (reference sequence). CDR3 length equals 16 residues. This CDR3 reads CASSFMPQSRANVLTF. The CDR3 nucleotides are TGTGCCAGCAGCTTCATGCCACAAAGTCGGGCCAACGTCCTGACTTTC.

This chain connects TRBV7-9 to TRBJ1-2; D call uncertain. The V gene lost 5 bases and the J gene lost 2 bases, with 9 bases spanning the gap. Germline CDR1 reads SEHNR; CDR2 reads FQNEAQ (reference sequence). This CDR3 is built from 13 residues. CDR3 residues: CASSPGLNYGYTF. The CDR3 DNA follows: TGTGCCAGCAGCCCTGGGTTAAACTATGGCTACACCTTC.

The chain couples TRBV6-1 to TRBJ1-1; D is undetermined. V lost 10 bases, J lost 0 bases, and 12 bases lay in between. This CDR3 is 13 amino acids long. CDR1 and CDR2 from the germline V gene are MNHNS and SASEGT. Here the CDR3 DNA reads TGTGCCACCGGAGGGCTTTTGAACACTGAAGCTTTCTTT. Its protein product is CATGGLLNTEAFF.

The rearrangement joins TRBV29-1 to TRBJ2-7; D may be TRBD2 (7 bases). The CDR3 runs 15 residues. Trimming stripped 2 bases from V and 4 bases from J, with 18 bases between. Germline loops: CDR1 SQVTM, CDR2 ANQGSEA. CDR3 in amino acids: CSVELGGAVEYEQYF. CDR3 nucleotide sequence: TGCAGCGTTGAATTAGGGGGGGCTGTAGAGTACGAGCAGTACTTC.

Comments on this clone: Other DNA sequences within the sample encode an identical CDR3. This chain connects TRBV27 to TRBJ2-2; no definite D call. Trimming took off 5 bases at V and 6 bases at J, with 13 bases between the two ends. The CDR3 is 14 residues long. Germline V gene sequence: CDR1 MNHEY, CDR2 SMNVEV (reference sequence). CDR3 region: CASSPRTVAGELFF. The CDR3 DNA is TGTGCCAGCAGTCCCCGGACGGTTGCCGGGGAGCTGTTTTTT.

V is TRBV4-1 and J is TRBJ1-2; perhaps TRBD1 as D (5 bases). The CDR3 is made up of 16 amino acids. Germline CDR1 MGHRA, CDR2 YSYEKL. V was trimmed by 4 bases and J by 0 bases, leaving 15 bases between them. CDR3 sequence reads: CASSPSGPPANYGYTF. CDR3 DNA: TGCGCCAGCAGCCCGTCGGGACCGCCAGCTAACTATGGCTACACCTTC.

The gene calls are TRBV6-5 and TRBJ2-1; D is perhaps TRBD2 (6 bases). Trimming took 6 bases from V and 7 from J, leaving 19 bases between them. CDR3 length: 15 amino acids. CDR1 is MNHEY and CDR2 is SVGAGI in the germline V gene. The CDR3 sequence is CASSHDFGSQNEQFF. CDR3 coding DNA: TGTGCCAGCAGCCACGACTTCGGGAGTCAAAATGAGCAGTTCTTC.

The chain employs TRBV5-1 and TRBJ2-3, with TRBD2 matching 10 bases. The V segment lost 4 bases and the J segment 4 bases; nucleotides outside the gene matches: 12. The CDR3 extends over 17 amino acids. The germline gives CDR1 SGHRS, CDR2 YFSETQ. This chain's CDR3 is CASSERASGSLSDTQYF. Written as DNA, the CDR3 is TGCGCCAGCAGCGAAAGGGCTAGCGGGAGCTTGTCAGATACGCAGTATTTT. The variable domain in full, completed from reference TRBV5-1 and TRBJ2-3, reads KAGVTQTPRYLIKTRGQQVTLSCSPISGHRSVSWYQQTPGQGLQFLFEYFSETQRNKGNFPGRFSGRQFSNSRSEMNVSTLELGDSALYLCASSERASGSLSDTQYFGPGTRLTVL.

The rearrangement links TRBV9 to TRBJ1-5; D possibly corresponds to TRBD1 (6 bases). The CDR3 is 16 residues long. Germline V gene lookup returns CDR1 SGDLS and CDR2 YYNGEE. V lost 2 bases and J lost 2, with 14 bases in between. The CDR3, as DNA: TGTGCCAGCAGCGTCCTACAGGGTGTGGGCAATCAGCCCCAGCATTTT. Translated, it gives CASSVLQGVGNQPQHF.

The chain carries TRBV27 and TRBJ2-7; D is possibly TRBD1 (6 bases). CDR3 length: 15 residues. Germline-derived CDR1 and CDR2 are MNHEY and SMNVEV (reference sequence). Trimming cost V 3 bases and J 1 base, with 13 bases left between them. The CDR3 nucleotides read TGTGCCAGCAGTTTTACAGGGAAAGGGTCCTACGAGCAGTACTTC. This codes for CASSFTGKGSYEQYF.

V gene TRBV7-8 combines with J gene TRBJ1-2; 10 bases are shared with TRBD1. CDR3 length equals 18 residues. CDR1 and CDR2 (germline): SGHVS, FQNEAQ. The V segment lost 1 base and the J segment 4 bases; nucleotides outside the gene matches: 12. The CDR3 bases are TGTGCCAGCAGCTTAGGCATCGTAGGGGACAGGGGTTTCTATGGCTACACCTTC. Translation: CASSLGIVGDRGFYGYTF. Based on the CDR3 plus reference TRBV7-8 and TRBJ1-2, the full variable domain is GAGVSQSPRYKVAKRGQDVALRCDPISGHVSLFWYQQALGQGPEFLTYFQNEAQLDKSGLPSDRFFAERPEGSVSTLKIQRTQQEDSAVYLCASSLGIVGDRGFYGYTFGSGTRLTVV.

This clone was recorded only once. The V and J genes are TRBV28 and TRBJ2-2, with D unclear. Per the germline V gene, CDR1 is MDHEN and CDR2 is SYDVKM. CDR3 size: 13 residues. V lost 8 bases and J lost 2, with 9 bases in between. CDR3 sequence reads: CASRQANTGELFF. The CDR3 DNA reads TGTGCCAGCCGGCAGGCTAACACCGGGGAGCTGTTTTTT.

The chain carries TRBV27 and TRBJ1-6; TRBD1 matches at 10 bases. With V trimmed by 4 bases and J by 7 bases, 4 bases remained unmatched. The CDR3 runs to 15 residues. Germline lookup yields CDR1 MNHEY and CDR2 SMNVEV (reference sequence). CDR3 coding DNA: TGTGCCAGCAGTTACGGGACAGGGGACAATTCACCCCTCCACTTT. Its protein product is CASSYGTGDNSPLHF.

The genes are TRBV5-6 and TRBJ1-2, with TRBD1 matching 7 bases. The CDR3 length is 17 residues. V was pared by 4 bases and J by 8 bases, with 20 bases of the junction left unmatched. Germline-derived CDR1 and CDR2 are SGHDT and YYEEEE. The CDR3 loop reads CASSRVWRTGVEEGYTF. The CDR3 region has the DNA TGTGCCAGCAGCCGGGTGTGGCGCACAGGGGTTGAGGAAGGCTACACCTTC.

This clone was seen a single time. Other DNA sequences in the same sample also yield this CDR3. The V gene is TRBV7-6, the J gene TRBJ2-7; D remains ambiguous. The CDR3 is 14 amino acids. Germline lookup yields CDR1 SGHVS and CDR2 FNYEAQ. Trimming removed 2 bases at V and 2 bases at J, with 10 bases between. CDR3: CASSLRLGTYEQYF. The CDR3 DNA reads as TGTGCCAGCAGCTTAAGGTTGGGGACCTACGAGCAGTACTTC.

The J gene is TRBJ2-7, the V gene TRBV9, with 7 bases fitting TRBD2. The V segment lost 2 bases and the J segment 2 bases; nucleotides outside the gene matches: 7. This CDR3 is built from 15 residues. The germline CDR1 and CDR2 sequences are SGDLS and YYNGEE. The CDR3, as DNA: TGTGCCAGCAGCGTCTGGGCGGGGGATACCTACGAGCAGTACTTC. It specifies CASSVWAGDTYEQYF. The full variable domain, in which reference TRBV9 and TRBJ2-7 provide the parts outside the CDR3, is DSGVTQTPKHLITATGQRVTLRCSPRSGDLSVYWYQQSLDQGLQFLIQYYNGEERAKGNILERFSAQQFPDLHSELNLSSLELGDSALYFCASSVWAGDTYEQYFGPGTRLTVT.

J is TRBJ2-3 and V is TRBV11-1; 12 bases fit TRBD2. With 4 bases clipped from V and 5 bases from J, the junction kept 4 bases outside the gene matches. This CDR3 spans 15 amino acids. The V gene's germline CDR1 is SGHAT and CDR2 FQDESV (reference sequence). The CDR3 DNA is TGTGCCAGCAGCTGGACTAGCGGGGCGGGAGATACGCAGTATTTT. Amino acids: CASSWTSGAGDTQYF. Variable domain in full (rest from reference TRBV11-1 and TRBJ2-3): EAEVAQSPRYKITEKSQAVAFWCDPISGHATLYWYRQILGQGPELLVQFQDESVVDDSQLPKDRFSAERLKGVDSTLKIQPAELGDSAMYLCASSWTSGAGDTQYFGPGTRLTVL.

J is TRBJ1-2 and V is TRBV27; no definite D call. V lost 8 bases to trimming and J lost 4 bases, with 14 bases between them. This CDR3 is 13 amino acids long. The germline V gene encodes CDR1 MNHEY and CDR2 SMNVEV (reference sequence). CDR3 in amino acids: CASGPQPTYGYTF. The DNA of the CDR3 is TGTGCCAGCGGGCCCCAGCCAACCTATGGCTACACCTTC.

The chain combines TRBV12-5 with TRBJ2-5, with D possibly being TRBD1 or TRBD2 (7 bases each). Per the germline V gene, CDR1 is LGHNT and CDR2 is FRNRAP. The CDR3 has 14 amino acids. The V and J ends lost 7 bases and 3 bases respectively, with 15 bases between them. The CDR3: CASVRGGGEETQYF. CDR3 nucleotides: TGTGCTAGTGTCCGGGGAGGGGGCGAAGAGACCCAGTACTTC.

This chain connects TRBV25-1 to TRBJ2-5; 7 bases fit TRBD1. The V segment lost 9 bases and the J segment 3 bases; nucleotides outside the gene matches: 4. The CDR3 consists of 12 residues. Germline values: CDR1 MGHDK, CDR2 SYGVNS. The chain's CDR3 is CASRQGEETQYF. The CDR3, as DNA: TGTGCCAGTCGACAGGGTGAAGAGACCCAGTACTTC.

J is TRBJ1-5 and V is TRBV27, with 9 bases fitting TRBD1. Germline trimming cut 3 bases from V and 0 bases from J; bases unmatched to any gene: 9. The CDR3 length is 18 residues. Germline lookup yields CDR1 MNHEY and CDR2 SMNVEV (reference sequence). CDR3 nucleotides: TGTGCCAGCAGTTTGCGCGGGACAGGGCCTGATAGCAATCAGCCCCAGCATTTT. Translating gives CASSLRGTGPDSNQPQHF.

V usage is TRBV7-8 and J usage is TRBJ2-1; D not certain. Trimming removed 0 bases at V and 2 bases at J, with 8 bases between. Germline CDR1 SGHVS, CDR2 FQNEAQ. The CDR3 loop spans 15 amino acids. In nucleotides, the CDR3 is TGTGCCAGCAGCTTAGCTGAGGTCGCCTACAATGAGCAGTTCTTC. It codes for CASSLAEVAYNEQFF.

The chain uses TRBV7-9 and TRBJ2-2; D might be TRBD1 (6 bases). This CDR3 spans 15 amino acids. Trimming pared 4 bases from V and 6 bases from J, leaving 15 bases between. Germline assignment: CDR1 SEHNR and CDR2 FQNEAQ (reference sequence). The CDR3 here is CASSWTALDSGELFF. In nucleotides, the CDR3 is TGTGCCAGCAGCTGGACAGCGTTGGACTCCGGGGAGCTGTTTTTT.

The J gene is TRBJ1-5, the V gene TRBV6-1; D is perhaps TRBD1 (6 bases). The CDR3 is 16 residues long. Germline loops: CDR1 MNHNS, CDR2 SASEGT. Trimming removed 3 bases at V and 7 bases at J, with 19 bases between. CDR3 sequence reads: CASSEAGQGLNQPQHF. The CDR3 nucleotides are TGTGCCAGCAGTGAGGCAGGGCAGGGGTTAAACCAGCCCCAGCATTTT.